This entry features one T cell receptor (beta chain) sequence. Antigen unknown. Stated treatment: approximately 9-day PBMC culture with coronavirus spike peptide pools or control peptides (ViraFEST assay). The sample comes from a study of vaccination and CD4 T cells after COVID-19. At the Johns Hopkins FTIC core, DNA taken from cultured CD4+ T cells was sequenced by way of the Oncomine TCR Beta short-read assay. TCRdb reprocessed the PCR reads via MiXCR and lists one record per CDR3 protein. The table includes nearly 20,000 distinct CDR3 sequences, 80% detected once. The sequences come from CD4+ T cells from blood, cultured in vitro, collected after SARS-CoV-2 vaccination. The clonotype comes from a human donor who received a COVID-19 vaccine.

The CDR3 DNA reads TGTGCCACCAGCAGATCCGGGCGATCCTACGAGCAGTACTTC. As protein: CATSRSGRSYEQYF. The chain combines TRBV15 with TRBJ2-7; D gene unclear. The CDR3 loop spans 14 amino acids. Trimming stripped 2 bases from V and 1 base from J, with 9 bases between. The V gene's germline CDR1 is LNHNV and CDR2 YYDKDF (reference sequence).